This TCR beta chain came from a study of blood T cells in healthy people across ages. General study results and limits: A greater number of naive CD4+ cells and higher diversity distinguished long-lived donors from aged donors. The lack of PBMC sorting stopped any conclusive naive versus antigen-experienced comparison. TCR beta diversity correlated strongly with naive T cell percentage.

CDR3 length equals 13 residues. Germline CDR1 MGHRA, CDR2 YSYEKL. V lost 0 bases to trimming and J lost 6 bases, with 7 bases between them. Every donor contributed around 10 milliliters of peripheral blood by blood draw. Comment on this clonotype: Its matching antigen is unknown.

Primers used in a second PCR of about 6 to 11 cycles were a sample-barcoded 5' primer and a J-beta primer mix. TCRdb itself ran the 5' RACE reads through MiXCR, one entry per CDR3 protein. The data show approximately 850,000 distinct CDR3 sequences, with 55% to 70% seen just once and roughly 22% held by the top ten. The chain has TRBV4-1 and TRBJ2-3; D is unclear. The sequence was collected from a man aged 30 to 45 in good health. Sequences were obtained from blood. The CDR3 DNA follows: TGCGCCAGCAGCCAAGAGGGCTCTGATACGCAGTATTTT. Its translation: CASSQEGSDTQYF.